The rows below give T cell receptor beta chains drawn from one sample of a study of T cell responses to AZD1222 COVID-19 vaccine. Data came from immunoSEQ multiplex PCR; TCRdb stores just in-frame clones and leaves some out. Among 90,000 to 100,000 clones, more than 85% were seen once, and the ten largest hold approximately 7%. Sequenced material: peripheral blood, taken on day 0 of AZD1222 vaccination. Every receptor here comes from an adult in good health. CDR3s include the opening cysteine and the closing phenylalanine or tryptophan. The D gene is left open where the match is weak. Size tells how often a clone was seen (once, few, many) or the class of an expanded clone, and some rows leave it out.

>NA|NA|TRBV7-9|TRBJ1-1
CASSLTGRNTEAFF
TGTGCCAGCAGCTTGACCGGGAGGAACACTGAAGCTTTCTTT
>NA|TRBD1|TRBV5-5|TRBJ1-2
CASSLRQGDGYTF
TGTGCCAGCAGCTTGAGACAGGGTGACGGCTACACCTTC
>few|NA|TRBV9|TRBJ2-7
CASSDRDIAYEQYF
TGTGCCAGCAGCGATCGGGACATAGCCTACGAGCAGTACTTC
>NA|NA|TRBV20-1|TRBJ1-3
CSARGPNTIYF
TGCAGTGCCCGGGGCCCAAACACCATATATTTT
>NA|TRBD1|TRBV3-1/TRBV3-2|TRBJ1-3
CASSQDRGQGPLSGNTIYF
TGTGCCAGCAGCCAAGATAGGGGACAGGGACCCCTCTCTGGAAACACCATATATTTT
>NA|TRBD2|TRBV19|TRBJ2-1
CASSRGVYNEQFF
TGTGCCAGTAGCCGGGGGGTCTACAATGAGCAGTTCTTC
>NA|NA|TRBV6-6|TRBJ1-1
CASKEQMNTEAFF
TGTGCCAGCAAGGAGCAAATGAACACTGAAGCTTTCTTT
>NA|NA|TRBV12-3/TRBV12-4|TRBJ2-1
CASSLGGGYEQFF
TGTGCCAGCAGTTTAGGAGGGGGATATGAGCAGTTCTTC
>NA|TRBD1|TRBV19|TRBJ1-2
CASRPGQSLGYTF
TGTGCCAGTAGGCCGGGACAGTCTCTTGGCTACACCTTC
>few|NA|TRBV30|TRBJ2-2
CAWDRTNTGELFF
TGTGCCTGGGACAGGACCAACACCGGGGAGCTGTTTTTT
>NA|NA|TRBV6-2/TRBV6-3|TRBJ2-5
CASSYQETQYF
TGTGCCAGCAGTTACCAAGAGACCCAGTACTTC
>NA|NA|TRBV5-4|TRBJ1-2
CASSLAARFNYGYTF
TGTGCCAGCAGCTTGGCCGCCCGTTTTAACTATGGCTACACCTTC
>NA|TRBD2|TRBV7-2|TRBJ2-3
CASRARGGPDTQYF
TGTGCCAGCAGGGCCCGGGGGGGGCCAGATACGCAGTATTTT
>NA|NA|TRBV28|TRBJ2-7
CASSFSGGEQYF
TGTGCCAGCAGTTTCTCGGGTGGCGAGCAGTACTTC
>NA|TRBD1|TRBV5-1|TRBJ1-1
CASSRGDRETSEAFF
TGCGCCAGCAGCAGGGGCGACAGGGAAACTTCTGAAGCTTTCTTT
>NA|TRBD1|TRBV5-1|TRBJ1-5
CASSPGQGAGQPQHF
TGCGCCAGCAGTCCGGGACAGGGGGCAGGTCAGCCCCAGCATTTT
>once|NA|TRBV3-1/TRBV3-2|TRBJ1-2
CASEGGHYGYTF
TGTGCCTCCGAAGGAGGGCATTATGGCTACACCTTC
>NA|TRBD1|TRBV7-9|TRBJ2-7
CASSLAGTGYYEQYF
TGTGCCAGCAGCTTAGCAGGGACAGGTTACTACGAGCAGTACTTC
>NA|TRBD1|TRBV7-8|TRBJ1-2
CASSLGWTGMESTF
TGTGCCAGCAGCTTAGGCTGGACAGGGATGGAAAGCACCTTC
>NA|TRBD2|TRBV7-2|TRBJ2-7
CASSSQTSGGPRSYEQYF
TGTGCCAGCAGCTCCCAGACTAGCGGGGGGCCTCGCTCCTACGAGCAGTACTTC
>NA|NA|TRBV6-5|TRBJ1-4
CASSSLATTNEKLFF
TGTGCCAGCAGTTCTCTGGCAACAACTAATGAAAAACTGTTTTTT
>NA|NA|TRBV28|TRBJ1-2
CASSFPSARAYGYTF
TGTGCCAGCAGTTTTCCTTCGGCCCGGGCGTATGGCTACACCTTC
>NA|NA|TRBV7-2|TRBJ1-1
CASSRGMNTEAFF
TGTGCCAGCAGTCGGGGGATGAACACTGAAGCTTTCTTT
>NA|NA|TRBV6-2/TRBV6-3|TRBJ1-1
CASSTDSEAFF
TGTGCCAGCAGCACCGACAGTGAAGCTTTCTTT
>NA|NA|TRBV15|TRBJ1-2
CATSSRGENYGYTF
TGTGCCACCAGCAGCCGAGGGGAGAACTATGGCTACACCTTC
>NA|NA|TRBV5-5|TRBJ1-6
CASSLRAGVNSPLHF
TGTGCCAGCAGCTTGCGGGCCGGGGTTAATTCACCCCTCCACTTT
>NA|NA|TRBV7-8|TRBJ2-6
CASSLSSAGQGANVLTF
TGTGCCAGCAGCTTATCGTCCGCGGGGCAGGGGGCCAACGTCCTGACTTTC
>NA|NA|TRBV5-8|TRBJ2-5
CASSLDYSTAQETQYF
TGTGCCAGCAGCTTGGACTACTCGACAGCTCAAGAGACCCAGTACTTC
>once|NA|TRBV2|TRBJ1-2
CASSVGPYYGYTF
TGTGCCAGCAGTGTAGGACCTTACTATGGCTACACCTTC
>NA|TRBD1|TRBV11-3|TRBJ2-1
CASSLTGTGYNEQFF
TGTGCCAGCAGCTTAACCGGGACAGGCTACAATGAGCAGTTCTTC
>NA|NA|TRBV5-5|TRBJ1-5
CASSTTNSNQPQHF
TGTGCCAGCAGCACGACAAATAGCAATCAGCCCCAGCATTTT
>NA|TRBD1|TRBV4-1|TRBJ1-6
CASSPGQGRSPLHF
TGCGCCAGCAGTCCGGGACAGGGTCGTTCACCCCTCCACTTT
>NA|NA|TRBV13|TRBJ2-7
CASSTSSYEQYF
TGTGCCAGCAGCACAAGCTCCTACGAGCAGTACTTC
>NA|NA|TRBV27|TRBJ1-2
CASSLSPDIYGYTF
TGTGCCAGCAGTTTATCCCCAGATATCTATGGCTACACCTTC
>NA|TRBD1|TRBV27|TRBJ2-2
CASIPPGQSINTGELFF
TGTGCCAGCATCCCGCCGGGACAGAGTATTAACACCGGGGAGCTGTTTTTT
>NA|NA|TRBV27|TRBJ1-5
CASSLLGDQPQHF
TGTGCCAGCAGTTTACTTGGAGATCAGCCCCAGCATTTT
>NA|NA|TRBV7-2|TRBJ2-5
CASSLARETQYF
TGTGCCAGCAGCTTAGCTCGAGAGACCCAGTACTTC
>NA|NA|TRBV27|TRBJ1-2
CASSLSRGAYGYTF
TGTGCCAGCAGTTTATCAAGGGGGGCCTATGGCTACACCTTC
>once|NA|TRBV9|TRBJ1-1
CASSVAENTEAFF
TGTGCCAGCAGCGTAGCTGAAAACACTGAAGCTTTCTTT
>NA|NA|TRBV10-3|TRBJ1-5
CAISEGRNNQPQHF
TGTGCCATCAGTGAGGGGCGGAACAATCAGCCCCAGCATTTT
>NA|TRBD1|TRBV28|TRBJ1-1
CASNPRTGRYTEAFF
TGTGCCAGTAACCCCCGGACAGGAAGATACACTGAAGCTTTCTTT
>once|TRBD1|TRBV2|TRBJ2-2
CASTGQTNTGELFF
TGTGCCAGCACGGGACAGACCAACACCGGGGAGCTGTTTTTT
>NA|TRBD2|TRBV5-5|TRBJ2-2
CASSPGGRHTGELFF
TGTGCCAGCAGCCCGGGGGGGCGACACACCGGGGAGCTGTTTTTT
>NA|TRBD2|TRBV6-5|TRBJ2-7
CASSYSPTSDSYEQYF
TGTGCCAGCAGTTACTCTCCGACTAGCGACTCCTACGAGCAGTACTTC
>NA|NA|TRBV7-9|TRBJ1-2
CASSLVGDYGYTF
TGTGCCAGCAGCTTAGTCGGTGACTATGGCTACACCTTC
>NA|NA|TRBV9|TRBJ1-5
CASSVDEGQPQHF
TGTGCCAGCAGCGTAGACGAGGGTCAGCCCCAGCATTTT
>NA|TRBD1|TRBV2|TRBJ2-1
CAISNSAGQGAREQFF
TGTGCCATCTCAAACTCAGCGGGACAGGGGGCACGAGAGCAGTTCTTC